Many counts were recorded for the clone carrying this TCR beta chain. Its antigen is still unknown. These data are taken from a study of T-cell reconstitution after alpha-beta-depleted transplantation in children. Study results and caveats: Elevated TCRbeta diversity at day 60 was traced, in some patients, to surviving recipient T cells and thymic progenitors. Alpha-beta T cells present about two months after transplant were reported to originate from several hundred expanded graft clones. Newly produced T cells mostly provided counts and TCRbeta diversity after one year, as hyperexpanded clones declined.

Trimming pared 4 bases from V and 12 bases from J, leaving 17 bases between. There are 14 residues in the CDR3. Germline loops: CDR1 SGHRS, CDR2 YFSETQ. During its preparation, the TCRbeta library received unique molecular identifiers. TCRdb recomputed calls from the PCR reads with MiXCR, one row per CDR3 protein. The table has 800,000 to 1,000,000 distinct CDR3 sequences, around 30% seen once. The source of this sequence is a boy younger than two who had a stem cell transplant for SCID, so the T cells may come from the graft donor. The sample here was PBMCs, mostly from graft donor cells, taken 360 days after TCRalphabeta/CD19-depleted stem cell transplant. This chain connects TRBV5-1 to TRBJ2-6; D call uncertain. The CDR3 spells CASSPEVADRVLTF. The CDR3 DNA reads TGCGCCAGCAGCCCTGAGGTGGCAGATCGCGTCCTGACTTTC.